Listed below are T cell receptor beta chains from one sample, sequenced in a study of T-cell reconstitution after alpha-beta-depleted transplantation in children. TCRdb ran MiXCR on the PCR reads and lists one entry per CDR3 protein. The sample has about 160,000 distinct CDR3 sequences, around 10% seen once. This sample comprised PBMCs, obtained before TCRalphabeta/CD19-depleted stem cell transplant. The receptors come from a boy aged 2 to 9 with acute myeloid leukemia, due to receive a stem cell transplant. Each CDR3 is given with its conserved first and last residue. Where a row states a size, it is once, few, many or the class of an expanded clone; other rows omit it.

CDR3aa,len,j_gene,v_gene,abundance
CASSYIFLSPNQPQHF,16,TRBJ1-5,TRBV6-5,many
CAISEGRDSDEQYF,14,TRBJ2-7,TRBV10-3,many
CASREGLAGSSYNEQFF,17,TRBJ2-1,TRBV11-2,many
CASSMLPAGLMSYNEQFF,18,TRBJ2-1,TRBV5-5,.
CSATSGTGTSNEQFF,15,TRBJ2-1,TRBV20-1,many
CASTRDLFYNEQFF,14,TRBJ2-1,TRBV10-2,many
CASSWGMDSNQPQHF,15,TRBJ1-5,TRBV27,many
CASSGVGSGEVKSPLHF,17,TRBJ1-6,TRBV4-2,many
CASVGRPLGTGELFF,15,TRBJ2-2,TRBV7-9,once
CASSAGNDETQYF,13,TRBJ2-5,TRBV11-3,once
CASSHRRTSGGAANTGELFF,20,TRBJ2-2,TRBV11-2,many
CASSPVRKETQYF,13,TRBJ2-5,TRBV18,many
CSARDLAGVHNEQFF,15,TRBJ2-1,TRBV20-1,.
CASSLEGPGQWGSYEQYF,18,TRBJ2-7,TRBV12-3/TRBV12-4,.
CASSGQTSGINEQFF,15,TRBJ2-1,TRBV7-3,many
CASNLDGWGSEAFF,14,TRBJ1-1,TRBV6-1,many
CASSFIGGAQETQYF,15,TRBJ2-5,TRBV27,many
CASSWVGGGENSPLHF,16,TRBJ1-6,TRBV11-2,many
CASSEEQGAGQPQHF,15,TRBJ1-5,TRBV6-1,once
CASSLGGQGRTQYF,14,TRBJ2-5,TRBV7-9,many
CASSLPSGGVQPQHF,15,TRBJ1-5,TRBV7-6,many
CASSQDGQGNTEAFF,15,TRBJ1-1,TRBV3-1,many
CASTPSGANTGELFF,15,TRBJ2-2,TRBV19,.
CSAIETFRSLAGQPQHF,17,TRBJ1-5,TRBV20-1,many
CAISEGKSTSTDTQYF,16,TRBJ2-3,TRBV10-3,many
CASSFDGAGELFF,13,TRBJ2-2,TRBV5-5,many
CAISRLAGGADTQYF,15,TRBJ2-3,TRBV10-3,many
CASSLSYIGWARSTDTQYF,19,TRBJ2-3,TRBV28,many
CASSDRGFGEQYF,13,TRBJ2-7,TRBV27,many
CASSSEETQYF,11,TRBJ2-5,TRBV12-3/TRBV12-4,many
CASRISSYNEQFF,13,TRBJ2-1,TRBV5-1,many
CACSLGTGTSGRGNEQFF,18,TRBJ2-1,TRBV2,.
CASSQAASGPTGEQFF,16,TRBJ2-1,TRBV4-2,many
CSATRTGQETQYF,13,TRBJ2-5,TRBV20-1,many
CASRDGLAEFKGGTDTQYF,19,TRBJ2-3,TRBV6-4,many
CSAPPLGRSNSPLHF,15,TRBJ1-6,TRBV20-1,many
CATSRAKAGEGDTQYF,16,TRBJ2-3,TRBV15,many
CSVETGTGLLEQYF,14,TRBJ2-7,TRBV29-1,many
CASSLVPGTKADTQYF,16,TRBJ2-3,TRBV4-1,few
CASSYPLAGINEQFF,15,TRBJ2-1,TRBV6-2/TRBV6-3,many
CATRQGSETQYF,12,TRBJ2-5,TRBV7-9,many
CASSPGTSGNNEQFF,15,TRBJ2-1,TRBV27,many
CASSPEGHNYGYTF,14,TRBJ1-2,TRBV4-1,many
CASSEIGTGFSYNEQFF,17,TRBJ2-1,TRBV2,many
CASRDRGLSNDEQYF,15,TRBJ2-7,TRBV2,many
CASTWGSYNEQFF,13,TRBJ2-1,TRBV7-3,many
CASSQRQLAESSYEQYF,17,TRBJ2-7,TRBV4-2,many
CATSKPGQGHYEQYF,15,TRBJ2-7,TRBV15,many
CSARDGSSAGELFF,14,TRBJ2-2,TRBV20-1,many
CASSYSVAEVAEKLFF,16,TRBJ1-4,TRBV18,few